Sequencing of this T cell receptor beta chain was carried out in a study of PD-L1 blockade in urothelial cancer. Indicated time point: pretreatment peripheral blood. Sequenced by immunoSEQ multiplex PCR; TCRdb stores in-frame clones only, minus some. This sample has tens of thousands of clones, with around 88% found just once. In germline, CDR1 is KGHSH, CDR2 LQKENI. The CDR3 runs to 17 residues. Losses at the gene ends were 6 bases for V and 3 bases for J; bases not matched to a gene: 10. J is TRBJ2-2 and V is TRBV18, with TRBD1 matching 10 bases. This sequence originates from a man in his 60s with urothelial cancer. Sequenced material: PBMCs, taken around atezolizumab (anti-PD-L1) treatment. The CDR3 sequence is CASSPPTGGVDTGELFF. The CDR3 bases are TGTGCCAGCTCCCCTCCGACAGGGGGCGTAGACACCGGGGAGCTGTTTTTT.